Each of the 2 T cell receptor beta chains below was sequenced from the same sample in a study of blood T cell repertoires in COVID-19. Repertoires were generated with immunoSEQ multiplex PCR, while TCRdb's copy carries only in-frame clones and drops some. The sample holds 35,000 to 55,000 clones, around 85% seen once. Sequences were obtained from peripheral blood. All receptors derive from a human donor in a cohort sampled during active COVID-19.

The table lists this clone with a few counts. The gene calls are TRBV3-1 (or the pseudogene TRBV3-2) and TRBJ2-3; no clear D gene. The V gene lost 2 bases and the J gene lost 4 bases, with 19 bases spanning the gap. Germline V gives CDR1 LGHDT, CDR2 YNNKEL (reference sequence). CDR3 length equals 17 residues. CDR3 DNA sequence: TGTGCCAGCAGCCAATTCCACCTACTCGCCAGGCCAGATACGCAGTATTTT. Translation: CASSQFHLLARPDTQYF.

The chain employs TRBV3-1 (or the pseudogene TRBV3-2) and TRBJ1-3; possible D gene TRBD1, 6 bases. The CDR3 has 15 residues. V was shortened by 2 bases and J by 4 bases, with 12 bases between the two germline ends. Germline V lookup: CDR1 LGHDT, CDR2 YNNKEL (reference sequence). The CDR3 DNA sequence: TGTGCCAGCAGCCAACAACAGGGCGGGGGAAACACCATATATTTT. Encoded protein: CASSQQQGGGNTIYF.